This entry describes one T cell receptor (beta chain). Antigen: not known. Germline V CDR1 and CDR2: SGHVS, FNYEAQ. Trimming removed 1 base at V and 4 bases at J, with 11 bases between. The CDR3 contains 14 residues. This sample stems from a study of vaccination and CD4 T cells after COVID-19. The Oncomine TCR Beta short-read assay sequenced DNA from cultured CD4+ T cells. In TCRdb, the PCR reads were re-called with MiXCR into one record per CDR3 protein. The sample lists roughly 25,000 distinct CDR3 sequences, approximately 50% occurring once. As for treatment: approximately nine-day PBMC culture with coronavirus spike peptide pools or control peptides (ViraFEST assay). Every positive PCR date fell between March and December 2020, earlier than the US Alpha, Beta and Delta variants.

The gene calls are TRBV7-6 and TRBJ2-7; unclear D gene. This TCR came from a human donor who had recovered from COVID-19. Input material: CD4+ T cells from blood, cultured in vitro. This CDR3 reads CASSLGQERYEQYF. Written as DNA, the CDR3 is TGTGCCAGCAGCTTAGGCCAGGAGCGTTACGAGCAGTACTTC.